These T cell receptor beta chains were read from a single sample in a study of blood T cell repertoires in COVID-19. Produced via immunoSEQ multiplex PCR; TCRdb's table is partial and in-frame only. In the table there are 89,000 or so clones, 90% to 95% of which are singletons. Material for sequencing was peripheral blood. These receptors were taken from a human donor with active COVID-19. The donor label of this sample is uncertain. CDR3s include the opening cysteine and the closing phenylalanine or tryptophan. Fields, in order: J gene, V gene, D gene, clone size, CDR3 DNA, CDR3 protein. D genes are given only for firm matches. Size is stated for part of the rows, as once, few or many counts, or as a class when the clone is expanded.

TRBJ2-1 | TRBV9 | TRBD2 | once | TGTGCCAGCAGCTCGGCTAGCGGGCCCTCCTACAATGAGCAGTTCTTC | CASSSASGPSYNEQFF
TRBJ1-6 | TRBV7-9 | TRBD1 | once | TGTGCCAGCAGCTCGGGACAGCGAAATTCACCCCTCCACTTT | CASSSGQRNSPLHF
TRBJ2-5 | TRBV4-1 | NA | NA | TGCGCCAGCAGCCAGGCACACGAAGAAGGGGCATGGGAGACCCAGTACTTC | CASSQAHEEGAWETQYF
TRBJ2-2 | TRBV6-5 | NA | NA | TGTGCCAGCGGGCTGACAGGGGAGCTGTTTTTT | CASGLTGELFF
TRBJ2-1 | TRBV28 | NA | NA | TGTGCCACCACCGGGGGGCCCGCCCCCGAGCAGTTCTTC | CATTGGPAPEQFF
TRBJ1-4 | TRBV4-1 | NA | NA | TGCGCCAGCAGCCCACAAAGACAGTTAACTAATGAAAAACTGTTTTTT | CASSPQRQLTNEKLFF
TRBJ1-1 | TRBV27 | NA | NA | TGTGCCAGCTCCACAGGGAGGAACACTGAAGCTTTCTTT | CASSTGRNTEAFF
TRBJ2-1 | TRBV24-1 | TRBD2 | NA | TGTGCCACCAGTGGAGTGGCGGGGGGCTACAATGAGCAGTTCTTC | CATSGVAGGYNEQFF
TRBJ2-7 | TRBV7-2 | NA | NA | TGTGCCAGCAGCCCTGCCCCCACTAGATCGGGCGAGCAGTACTTC | CASSPAPTRSGEQYF
TRBJ1-6 | TRBV7-2 | NA | once | TGTGCCAGCAGGGATTACAGGGAGAGCTCCTATAATTCACCCCTCCACTTT | CASRDYRESSYNSPLHF
TRBJ1-6 | TRBV2 | NA | NA | TGTGCCAGCAGTGAAGCCCGGGGAAACTATAATTCACCCCTCCACTTT | CASSEARGNYNSPLHF
TRBJ2-3 | TRBV11-3 | NA | NA | TGTGCCAGCAGCCTCGGAGGGCCTCAAGATACGCAGTATTTT | CASSLGGPQDTQYF
TRBJ1-6 | TRBV5-1 | TRBD1 | NA | TGCGCCAGCAGCGCGGGACAGCAGGATTCACCCCTCCACTTT | CASSAGQQDSPLHF
TRBJ2-5 | TRBV19 | TRBD2 | NA | TGTGCCAGTAGTATAGGCCTAGCGGGACTAGGGACCCAGTACTTC | CASSIGLAGLGTQYF
TRBJ2-7 | TRBV6-5 | NA | NA | TGTGCCAGCAGTTACTACGGGAACTACGAGCAGTACTTC | CASSYYGNYEQYF
TRBJ1-3 | TRBV6-5 | NA | NA | TGTGCCAGCAGTCGCGGACAGTCTGGAAACACCATATATTTT | CASSRGQSGNTIYF
TRBJ2-3 | TRBV10-1 | NA | NA | TGCGCCAGCAGTTCTAGCACAGATACGCAGTATTTT | CASSSSTDTQYF